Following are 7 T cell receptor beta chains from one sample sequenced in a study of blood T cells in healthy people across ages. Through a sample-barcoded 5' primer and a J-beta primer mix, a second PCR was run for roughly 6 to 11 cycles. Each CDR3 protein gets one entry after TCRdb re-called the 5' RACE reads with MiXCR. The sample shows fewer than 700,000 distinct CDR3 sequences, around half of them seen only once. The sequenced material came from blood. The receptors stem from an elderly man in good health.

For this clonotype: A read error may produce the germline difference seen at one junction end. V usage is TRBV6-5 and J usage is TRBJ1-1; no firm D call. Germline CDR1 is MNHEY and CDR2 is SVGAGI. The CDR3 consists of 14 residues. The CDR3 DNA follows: TGTACCAGCAGTTACTCGATAGGCAGGACTGAAGCTTTCTTT. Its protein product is CTSSYSIGRTEAFF.

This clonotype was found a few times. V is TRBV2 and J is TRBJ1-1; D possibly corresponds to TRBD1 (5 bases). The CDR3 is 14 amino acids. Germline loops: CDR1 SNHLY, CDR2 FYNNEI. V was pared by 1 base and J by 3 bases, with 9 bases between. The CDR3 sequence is CASSEVWGDTEAFF. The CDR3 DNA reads TGTGCCAGCAGTGAAGTCTGGGGGGACACTGAAGCTTTCTTT.

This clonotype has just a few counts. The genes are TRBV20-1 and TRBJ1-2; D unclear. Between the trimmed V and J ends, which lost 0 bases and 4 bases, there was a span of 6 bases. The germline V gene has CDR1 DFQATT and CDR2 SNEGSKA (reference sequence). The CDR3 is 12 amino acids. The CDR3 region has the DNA TGCAGTGCTAGAGATCTGCGCTATGGCTACACCTTC. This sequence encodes CSARDLRYGYTF.

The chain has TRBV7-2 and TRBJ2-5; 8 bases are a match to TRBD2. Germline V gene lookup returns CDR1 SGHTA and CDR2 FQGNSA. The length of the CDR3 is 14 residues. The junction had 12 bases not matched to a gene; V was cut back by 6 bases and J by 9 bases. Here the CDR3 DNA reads TGTGCCAGCAGTCCTACCCCGGGACTAGGGGCCCAGTACTTC. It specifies CASSPTPGLGAQYF.

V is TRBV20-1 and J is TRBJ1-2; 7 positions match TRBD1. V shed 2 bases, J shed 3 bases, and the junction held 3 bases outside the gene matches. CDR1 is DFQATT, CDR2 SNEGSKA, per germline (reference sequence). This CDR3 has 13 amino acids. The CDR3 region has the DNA TGCAGTGCTAGATTCAGGGGGGACTATGGCTACACCTTC. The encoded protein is CSARFRGDYGYTF.

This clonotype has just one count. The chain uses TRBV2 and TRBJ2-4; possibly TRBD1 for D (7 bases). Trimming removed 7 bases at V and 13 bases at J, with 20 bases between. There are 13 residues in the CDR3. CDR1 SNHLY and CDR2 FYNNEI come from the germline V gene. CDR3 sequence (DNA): TGTGCCAGCAACCAGGGGGGCTACGATGAGCAGTACTTC. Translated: CASNQGGYDEQYF.

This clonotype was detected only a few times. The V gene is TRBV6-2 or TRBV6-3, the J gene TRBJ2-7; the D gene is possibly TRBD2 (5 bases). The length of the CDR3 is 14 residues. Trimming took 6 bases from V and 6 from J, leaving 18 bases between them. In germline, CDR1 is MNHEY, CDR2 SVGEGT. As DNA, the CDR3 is TGTGCCAGCAGGACACGGGGTTCGGGCCTCGAGCAGTACTTC. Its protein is CASRTRGSGLEQYF.